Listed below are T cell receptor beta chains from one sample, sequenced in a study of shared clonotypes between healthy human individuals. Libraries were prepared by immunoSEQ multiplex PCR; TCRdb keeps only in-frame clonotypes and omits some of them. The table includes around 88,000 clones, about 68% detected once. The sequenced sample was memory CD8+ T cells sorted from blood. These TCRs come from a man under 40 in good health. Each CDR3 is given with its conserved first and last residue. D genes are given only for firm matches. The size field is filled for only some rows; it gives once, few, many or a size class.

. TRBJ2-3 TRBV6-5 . TGTGCCAGCAGTTACGGGGGCACAGATACGCAGTATTTT CASSYGGTDTQYF
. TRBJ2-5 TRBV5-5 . TGTGCCAGCAGCCCCAGGGACCCACAAGAGACCCAGTACTTC CASSPRDPQETQYF
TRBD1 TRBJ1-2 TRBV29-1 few TGCAGCATAGACAGGGTGGGTACCGACTATGGCTACACCTTC CSIDRVGTDYGYTF
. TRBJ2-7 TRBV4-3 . TGCGCCAGCAGCCAAGATTTGCAGGGGGGTTACTACGAGCAGTACTTC CASSQDLQGGYYEQYF
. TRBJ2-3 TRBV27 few TGTGCCAGCAAAGAGGCCGGGGTTAGCACAGATACGCAGTATTTT CASKEAGVSTDTQYF
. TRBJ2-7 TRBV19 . TGTGCCAGTACCCGATCCGGGGCAGGGGGAGGGTACGAGCAGTACTTC CASTRSGAGGGYEQYF
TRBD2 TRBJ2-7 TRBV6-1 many TGTGCCAGCAGTGAAGAAGCGGGAGGGCCTCACGAGCAGTACTTC CASSEEAGGPHEQYF
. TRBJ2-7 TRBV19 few TGTGCCAGTACCCCTCCGGGGTCCCCCTACGAGCAGTACTTC CASTPPGSPYEQYF
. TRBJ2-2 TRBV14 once TGTGCCAGCAGCCACATCCACGGTCCCGGGGAGCTGTTTTTT CASSHIHGPGELFF
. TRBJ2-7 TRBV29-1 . TGCAGCGTTCCGGGGGAGGGGGCCACGGCCTACGAGCAGTACTTC CSVPGEGATAYEQYF
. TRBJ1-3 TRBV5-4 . TGTGCCAGCAGCTTCGGGACGGAGGACTCTGGAAACACCATATATTTT CASSFGTEDSGNTIYF
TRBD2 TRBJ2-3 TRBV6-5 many TGTGCCAGCAGTTATTTAGGCGGGGGTAACACAGATACGCAGTATTTT CASSYLGGGNTDTQYF
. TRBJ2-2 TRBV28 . TGTGCCAGCAGTTGGAGGGTCTATTACACCGGGGAGCTGTTTTTT CASSWRVYYTGELFF
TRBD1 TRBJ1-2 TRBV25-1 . TGTGCCAGCAGTGGACAGGGGGCGCAGAGCTATGGCTACACCTTC CASSGQGAQSYGYTF
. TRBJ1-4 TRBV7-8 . TGTGCCAGCAGCTTGAACGCAGGAACTAATGAAAAACTGTTTTTT CASSLNAGTNEKLFF
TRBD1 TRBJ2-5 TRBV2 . TGTGCCAGCAGTGGCCCGGGACAGCAAGAGACCCAGTACTTC CASSGPGQQETQYF
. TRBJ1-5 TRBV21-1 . TGTGCCAGCAGTCCGACTGCGGGACAGGGAGGTTGTCAGCCCCAGCATTTT CASSPTAGQGGCQPQHF
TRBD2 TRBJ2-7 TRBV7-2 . TGTGCCAGCAGCCCGGCGGGAGGCCCCTACGAGCAGTACTTC CASSPAGGPYEQYF
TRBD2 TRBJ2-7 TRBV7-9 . TGTGCCAGCAGCCCGCGGACTAGCGGGACCCTATCCTACGAGCAGTACTTC CASSPRTSGTLSYEQYF
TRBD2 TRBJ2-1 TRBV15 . TGTGCCACCAGCAGAGATCCGGGACTAGTAGGCAATGAGCAGTTCTTC CATSRDPGLVGNEQFF
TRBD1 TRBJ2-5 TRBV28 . TGTGCCAGCCTTAGACAGGGACAAGAGACCCAGTACTTC CASLRQGQETQYF
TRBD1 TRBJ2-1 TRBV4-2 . TGTGCCAGCAGCCAAGTGAACAGGGGAGTATATGAGCAGTTCTTC CASSQVNRGVYEQFF
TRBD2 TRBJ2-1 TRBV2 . TGTGCCAGCCCCCAAAGCGGGACTGTTTACAATGAGCAGTTCTTC CASPQSGTVYNEQFF
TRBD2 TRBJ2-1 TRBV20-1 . TGCAGTGCTAGAGACCGGGACTACGAGTTCTTC CSARDRDYEFF